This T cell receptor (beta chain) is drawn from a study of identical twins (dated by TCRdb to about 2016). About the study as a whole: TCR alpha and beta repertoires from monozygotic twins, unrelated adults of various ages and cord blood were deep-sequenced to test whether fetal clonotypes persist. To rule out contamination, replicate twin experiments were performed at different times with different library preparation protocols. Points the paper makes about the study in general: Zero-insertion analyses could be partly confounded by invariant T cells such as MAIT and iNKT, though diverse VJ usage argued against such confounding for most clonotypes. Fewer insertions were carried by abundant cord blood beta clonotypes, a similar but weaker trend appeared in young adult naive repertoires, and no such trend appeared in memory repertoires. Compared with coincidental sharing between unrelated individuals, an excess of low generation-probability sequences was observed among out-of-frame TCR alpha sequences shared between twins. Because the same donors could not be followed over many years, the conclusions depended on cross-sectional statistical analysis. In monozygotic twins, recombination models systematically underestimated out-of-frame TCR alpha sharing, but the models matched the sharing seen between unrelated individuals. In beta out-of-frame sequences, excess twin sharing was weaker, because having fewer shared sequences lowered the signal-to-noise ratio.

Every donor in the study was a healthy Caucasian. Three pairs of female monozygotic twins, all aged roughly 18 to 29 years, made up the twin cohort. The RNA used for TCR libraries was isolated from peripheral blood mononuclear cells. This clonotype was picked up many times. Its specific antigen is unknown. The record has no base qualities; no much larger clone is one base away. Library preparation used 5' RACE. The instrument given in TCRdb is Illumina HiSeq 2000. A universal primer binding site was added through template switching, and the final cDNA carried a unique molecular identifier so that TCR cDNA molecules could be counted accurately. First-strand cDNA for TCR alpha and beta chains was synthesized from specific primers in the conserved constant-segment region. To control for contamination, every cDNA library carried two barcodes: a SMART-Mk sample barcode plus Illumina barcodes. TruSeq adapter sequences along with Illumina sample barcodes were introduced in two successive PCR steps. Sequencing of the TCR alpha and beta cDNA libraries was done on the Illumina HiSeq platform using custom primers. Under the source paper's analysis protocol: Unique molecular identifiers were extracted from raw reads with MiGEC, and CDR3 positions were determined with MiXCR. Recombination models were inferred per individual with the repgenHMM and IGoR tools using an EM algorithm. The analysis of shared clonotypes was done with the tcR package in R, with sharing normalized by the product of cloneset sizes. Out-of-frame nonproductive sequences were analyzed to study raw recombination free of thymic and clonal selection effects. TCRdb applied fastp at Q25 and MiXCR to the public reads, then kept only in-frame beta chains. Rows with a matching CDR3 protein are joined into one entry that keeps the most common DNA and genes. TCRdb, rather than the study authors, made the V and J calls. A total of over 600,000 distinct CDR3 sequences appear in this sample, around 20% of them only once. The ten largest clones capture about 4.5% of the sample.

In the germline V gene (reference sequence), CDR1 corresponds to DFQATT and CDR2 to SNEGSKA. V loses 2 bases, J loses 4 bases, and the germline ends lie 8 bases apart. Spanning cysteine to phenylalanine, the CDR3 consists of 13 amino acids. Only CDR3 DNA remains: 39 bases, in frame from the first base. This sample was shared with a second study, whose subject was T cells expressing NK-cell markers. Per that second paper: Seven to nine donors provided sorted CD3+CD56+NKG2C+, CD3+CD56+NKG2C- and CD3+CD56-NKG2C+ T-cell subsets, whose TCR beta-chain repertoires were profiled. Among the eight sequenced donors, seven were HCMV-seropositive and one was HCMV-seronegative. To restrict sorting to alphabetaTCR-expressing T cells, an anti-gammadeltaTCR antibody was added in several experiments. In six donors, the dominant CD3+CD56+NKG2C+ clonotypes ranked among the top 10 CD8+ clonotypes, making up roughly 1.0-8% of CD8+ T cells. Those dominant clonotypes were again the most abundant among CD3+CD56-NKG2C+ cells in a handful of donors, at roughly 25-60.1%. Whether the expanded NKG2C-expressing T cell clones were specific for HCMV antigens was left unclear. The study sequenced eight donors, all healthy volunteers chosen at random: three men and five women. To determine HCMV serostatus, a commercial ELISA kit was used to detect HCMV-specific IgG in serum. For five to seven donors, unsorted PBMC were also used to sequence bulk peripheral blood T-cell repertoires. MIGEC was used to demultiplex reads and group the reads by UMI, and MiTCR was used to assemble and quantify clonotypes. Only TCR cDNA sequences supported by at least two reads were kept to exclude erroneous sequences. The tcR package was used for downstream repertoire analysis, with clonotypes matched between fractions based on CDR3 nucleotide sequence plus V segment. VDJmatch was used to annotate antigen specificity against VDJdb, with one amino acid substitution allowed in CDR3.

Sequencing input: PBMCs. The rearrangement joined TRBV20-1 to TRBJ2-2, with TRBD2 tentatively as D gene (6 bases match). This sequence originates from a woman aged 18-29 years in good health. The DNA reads TGCAGTGCTAGACTCGGGGGCACCGGGGAGCTGTTTTTT. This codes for CSARLGGTGELFF.